This TCR beta chain comes out of a study of cytomegalovirus exposure and HLA in healthy donors. Broader study findings: A later analysis reported that several of the most significant clusters appeared to be linked to common viral pathogens, among them Epstein-Barr virus. Immune exposure information comprised only CMV serostatus. The authors listed 164 TCR beta chains as cytomegalovirus-associated. In a later analysis, across HLA loci, associated TCR counts were highest for DRB1, lowest for HLA-C.

About this clone itself: The antigen is not known.

The PCR ran on 60 Vbeta and 13 Jbeta primers. Assay: immunoSEQ multiplex PCR; the TCRdb copy retains only in-frame clones and omits some. The sample lists roughly 150,000 clones, about 75% occurring once. Germline V gene sequence: CDR1 SGHRS, CDR2 YFSETQ. The V end was cut by 4 bases, the J end by 6 bases, with 10 bases between. The CDR3 sequence is 12 residues long. The sequenced sample was PBMCs. V is TRBV5-1 and J is TRBJ1-1, with a weak D call TRBD1 (6 bases). The TCR was taken from a man younger than 35 in good health and CMV-seropositive. The CDR3, as DNA: TGCGCCAGCAGCCCAGGGGTTCCTGAAGCTTTCTTT. This encodes CASSPGVPEAFF.